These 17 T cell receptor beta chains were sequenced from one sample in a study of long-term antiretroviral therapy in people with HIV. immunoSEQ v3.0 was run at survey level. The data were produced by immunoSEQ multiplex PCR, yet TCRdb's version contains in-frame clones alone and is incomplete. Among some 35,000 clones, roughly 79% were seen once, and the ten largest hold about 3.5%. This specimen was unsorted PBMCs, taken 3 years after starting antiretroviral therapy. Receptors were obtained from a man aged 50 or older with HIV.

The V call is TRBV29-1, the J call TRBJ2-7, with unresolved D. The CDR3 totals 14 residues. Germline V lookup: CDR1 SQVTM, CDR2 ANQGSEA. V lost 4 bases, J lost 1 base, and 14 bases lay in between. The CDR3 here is CSVGVKTGSYEQYF. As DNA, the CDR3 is TGCAGCGTTGGGGTAAAGACGGGTTCCTACGAGCAGTACTTC.

CDR3 in DNA: TGTGCCAGCAGCGTTTTTGGACTTTCTCCCACTGAAGCTTTCTTT. The encoded protein is CASSVFGLSPTEAFF. This chain joins TRBV9 and TRBJ1-1, with no clear D. The germline V and J ends were trimmed by 2 bases and 4 bases, with 15 bases remaining between them. Germline CDR1 SGDLS, CDR2 YYNGEE. The CDR3 loop spans 15 amino acids. Drawing the rest from reference TRBV9 and TRBJ1-1, the complete variable domain is DSGVTQTPKHLITATGQRVTLRCSPRSGDLSVYWYQQSLDQGLQFLIQYYNGEERAKGNILERFSAQQFPDLHSELNLSSLELGDSALYFCASSVFGLSPTEAFFGQGTRLTVV.

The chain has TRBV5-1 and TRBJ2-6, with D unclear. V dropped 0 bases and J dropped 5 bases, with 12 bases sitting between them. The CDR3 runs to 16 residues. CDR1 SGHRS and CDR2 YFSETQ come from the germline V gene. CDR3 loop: CASSLGPNPRANVLTF. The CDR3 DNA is TGCGCCAGCAGCTTGGGGCCCAACCCAAGGGCCAACGTCCTGACTTTC.

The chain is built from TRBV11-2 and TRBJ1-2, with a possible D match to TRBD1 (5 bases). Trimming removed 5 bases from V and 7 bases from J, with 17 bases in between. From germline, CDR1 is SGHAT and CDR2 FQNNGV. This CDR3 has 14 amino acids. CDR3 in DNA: TGTGCCAGCAGCCCCACCCGGGGGGAAAGTGGCTACACCTTC. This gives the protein CASSPTRGESGYTF.

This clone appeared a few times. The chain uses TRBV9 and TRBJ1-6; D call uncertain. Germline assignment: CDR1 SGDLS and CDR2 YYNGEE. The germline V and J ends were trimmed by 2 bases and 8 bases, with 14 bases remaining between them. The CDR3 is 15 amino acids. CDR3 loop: CASSVTSAEDSPLHF. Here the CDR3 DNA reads TGTGCCAGCAGCGTTACCTCCGCGGAGGATTCACCCCTCCACTTT. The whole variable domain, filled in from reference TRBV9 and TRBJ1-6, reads DSGVTQTPKHLITATGQRVTLRCSPRSGDLSVYWYQQSLDQGLQFLIQYYNGEERAKGNILERFSAQQFPDLHSELNLSSLELGDSALYFCASSVTSAEDSPLHFGNGTRLTVT.

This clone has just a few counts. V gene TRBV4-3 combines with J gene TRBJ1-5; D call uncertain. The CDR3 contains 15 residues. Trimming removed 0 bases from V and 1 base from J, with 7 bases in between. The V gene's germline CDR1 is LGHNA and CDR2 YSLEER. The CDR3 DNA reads TGCGCCAGCAGCCAAGAGCATTTGAGCAATCAGCCCCAGCATTTT. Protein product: CASSQEHLSNQPQHF.

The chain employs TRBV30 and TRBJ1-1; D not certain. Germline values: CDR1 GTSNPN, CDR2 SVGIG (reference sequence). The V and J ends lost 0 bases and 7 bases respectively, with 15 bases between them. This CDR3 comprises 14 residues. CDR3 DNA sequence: TGTGCCTGGAGTGTAAACTGGCAGCTTATTGAAGCTTTCTTT. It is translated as CAWSVNWQLIEAFF. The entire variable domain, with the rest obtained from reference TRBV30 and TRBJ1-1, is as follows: SQTIHQWPATLVQPVGSPLSLECTVEGTSNPNLYWYRQAAGRGLQLLFYSVGIGQISSEVPQNLSASRPQDRQFILSSKKLLLSDSGFYLCAWSVNWQLIEAFFGQGTRLTVV.

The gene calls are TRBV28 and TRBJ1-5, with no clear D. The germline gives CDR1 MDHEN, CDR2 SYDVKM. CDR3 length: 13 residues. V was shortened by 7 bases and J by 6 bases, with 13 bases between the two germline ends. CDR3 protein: CASISTIFQPQHF. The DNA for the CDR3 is TGTGCCAGCATTTCCACCATCTTTCAGCCCCAGCATTTT.

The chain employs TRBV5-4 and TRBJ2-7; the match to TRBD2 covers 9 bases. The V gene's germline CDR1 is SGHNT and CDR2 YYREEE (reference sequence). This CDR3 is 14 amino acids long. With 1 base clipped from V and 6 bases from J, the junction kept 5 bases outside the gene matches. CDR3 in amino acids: CASSLLAGVCEQYF. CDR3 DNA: TGTGCCAGCAGCTTGTTAGCGGGAGTCTGCGAGCAGTACTTC.

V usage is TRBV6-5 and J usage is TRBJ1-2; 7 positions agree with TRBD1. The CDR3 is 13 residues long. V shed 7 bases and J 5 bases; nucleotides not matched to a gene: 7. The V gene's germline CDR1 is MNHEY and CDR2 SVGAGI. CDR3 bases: TGTGCCAGCAATCGACAGGGAGGTTATGGCTACACCTTC. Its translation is CASNRQGGYGYTF.

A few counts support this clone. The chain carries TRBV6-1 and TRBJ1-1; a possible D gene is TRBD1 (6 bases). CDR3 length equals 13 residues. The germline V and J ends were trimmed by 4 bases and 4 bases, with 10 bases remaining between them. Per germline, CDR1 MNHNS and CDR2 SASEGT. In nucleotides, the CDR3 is TGTGCCAGCAGTGGAGGGGGAACCACTGAAGCTTTCTTT. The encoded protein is CASSGGGTTEAFF.

DNA for the CDR3: TGCGCCAGCAGCTTCGCCATCGGCTCTGGGGCCAACGTCCTGACTTTC. Translating it yields CASSFAIGSGANVLTF. The chain recombines TRBV5-1 with TRBJ2-6; D is undetermined. CDR1 is SGHRS, CDR2 YFSETQ, per germline. The V end lost 2 bases, the J end lost 0 bases, and 9 bases lay between the germline ends. The length of the CDR3 is 16 residues.

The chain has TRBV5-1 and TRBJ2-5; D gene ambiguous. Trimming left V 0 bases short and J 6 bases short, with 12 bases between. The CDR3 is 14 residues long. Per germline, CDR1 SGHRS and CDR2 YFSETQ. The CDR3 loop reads CASSLEGIGKTQYF. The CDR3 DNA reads TGCGCCAGCAGCTTGGAAGGGATTGGGAAGACCCAGTACTTC.

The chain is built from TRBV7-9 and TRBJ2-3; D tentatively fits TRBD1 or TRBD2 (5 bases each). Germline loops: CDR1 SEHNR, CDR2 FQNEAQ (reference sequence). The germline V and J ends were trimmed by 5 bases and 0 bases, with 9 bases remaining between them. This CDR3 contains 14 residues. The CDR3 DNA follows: TGTGCCAGCAGCCGGGACGGTAGCACAGATACGCAGTATTTT. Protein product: CASSRDGSTDTQYF.

CDR3 sequence: CASSEWGLSYGYTF. The CDR3, as DNA: TGTGCCAGCAGTGAATGGGGACTGAGCTATGGCTACACCTTC. This rearrangement joins TRBV25-1 to TRBJ1-2; maybe TRBD1 (5 bases). The ends were cut back, 1 base at V and 4 bases at J, with 10 bases in the middle. Germline V gene data show CDR1 as MGHDK and CDR2 as SYGVNS. The length of the CDR3 is 14 residues.

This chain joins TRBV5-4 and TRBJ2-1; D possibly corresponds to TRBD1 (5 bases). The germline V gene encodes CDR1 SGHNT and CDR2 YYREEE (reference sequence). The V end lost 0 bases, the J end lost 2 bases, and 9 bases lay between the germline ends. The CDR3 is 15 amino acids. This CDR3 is CASSLGLGAYNEQFF. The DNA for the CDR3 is TGTGCCAGCAGCTTGGGGCTAGGGGCCTACAATGAGCAGTTCTTC.

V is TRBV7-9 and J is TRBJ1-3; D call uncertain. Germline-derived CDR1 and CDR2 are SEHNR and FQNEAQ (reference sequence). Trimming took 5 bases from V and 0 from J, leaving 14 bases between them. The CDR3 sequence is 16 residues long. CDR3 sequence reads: CASSLRKVLSGNTIYF. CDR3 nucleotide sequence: TGTGCCAGCAGCCTTCGCAAAGTACTCTCTGGAAACACCATATATTTT.